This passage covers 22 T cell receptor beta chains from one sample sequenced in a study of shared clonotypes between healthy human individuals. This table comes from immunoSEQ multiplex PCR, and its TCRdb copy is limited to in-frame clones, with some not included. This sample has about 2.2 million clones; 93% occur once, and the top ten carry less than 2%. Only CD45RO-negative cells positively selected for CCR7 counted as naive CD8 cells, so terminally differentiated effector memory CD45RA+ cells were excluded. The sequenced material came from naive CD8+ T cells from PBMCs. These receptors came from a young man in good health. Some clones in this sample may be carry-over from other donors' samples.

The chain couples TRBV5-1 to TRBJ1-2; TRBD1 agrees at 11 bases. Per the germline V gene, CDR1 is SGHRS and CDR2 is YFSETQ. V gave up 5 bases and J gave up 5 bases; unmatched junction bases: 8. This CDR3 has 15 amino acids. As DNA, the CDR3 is TGCGCCAGCAGAACCCGGACAGGGGGCGCTTATGGCTACACCTTC. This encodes CASRTRTGGAYGYTF.

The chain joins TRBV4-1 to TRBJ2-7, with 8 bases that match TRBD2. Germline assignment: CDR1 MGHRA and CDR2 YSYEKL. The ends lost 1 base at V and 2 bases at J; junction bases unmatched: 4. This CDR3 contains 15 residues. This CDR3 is CASSQAREGAYEQYF. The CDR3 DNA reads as TGCGCCAGCAGCCAAGCCCGGGAGGGGGCCTACGAGCAGTACTTC.

This CDR3 reads CASSPGGGGTGELFF. The CDR3, as DNA: TGTGCCAGCAGCCCAGGGGGAGGGGGCACCGGGGAGCTGTTTTTT. The chain has TRBV7-3 and TRBJ2-2; D possibly matches TRBD1 or TRBD2 (7 bases each). Germline-derived CDR1 and CDR2 are SGHTA and FQGTGA. V was clipped by 5 bases and J by 4 bases, with 14 bases between them. This CDR3 region has 15 residues. Drawing the rest from reference TRBV7-3 and TRBJ2-2, the complete variable domain is GAGVSQTPSNKVTEKGKYVELRCDPISGHTALYWYRQSLGQGPEFLIYFQGTGAADDSGLPNDRFFAVRPEGSVSTLKIQRTERGDSAVYLCASSPGGGGTGELFFGEGSRLTVL.

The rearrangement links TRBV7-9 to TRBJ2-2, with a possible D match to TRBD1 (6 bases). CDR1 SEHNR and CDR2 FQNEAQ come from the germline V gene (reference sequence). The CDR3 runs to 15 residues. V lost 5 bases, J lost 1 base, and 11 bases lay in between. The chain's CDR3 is CASSQRTENTGELFF. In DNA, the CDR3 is TGTGCCAGCAGCCAGCGGACAGAGAACACCGGGGAGCTGTTTTTT. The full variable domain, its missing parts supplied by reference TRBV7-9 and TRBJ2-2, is DTGVSQNPRHKITKRGQNVTFRCDPISEHNRLYWYRQTLGQGPEFLTYFQNEAQLEKSRLLSDRFSAERPKGSFSTLEIQRTEQGDSAMYLCASSQRTENTGELFFGEGSRLTVL.

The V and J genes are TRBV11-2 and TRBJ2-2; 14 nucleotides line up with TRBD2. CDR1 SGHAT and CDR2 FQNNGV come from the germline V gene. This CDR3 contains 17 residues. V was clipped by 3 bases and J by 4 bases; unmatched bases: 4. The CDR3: CASSLTSGRAGTGELFF. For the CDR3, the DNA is TGTGCCAGCAGCTTGACTAGCGGGAGGGCCGGCACCGGGGAGCTGTTTTTT.

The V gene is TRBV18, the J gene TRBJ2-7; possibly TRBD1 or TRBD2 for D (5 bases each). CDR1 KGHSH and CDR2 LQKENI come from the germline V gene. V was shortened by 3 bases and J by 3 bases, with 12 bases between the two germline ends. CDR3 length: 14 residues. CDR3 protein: CASSPGPAGYEQYF. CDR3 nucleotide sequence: TGTGCCAGCTCACCGGGACCGGCGGGCTACGAGCAGTACTTC.

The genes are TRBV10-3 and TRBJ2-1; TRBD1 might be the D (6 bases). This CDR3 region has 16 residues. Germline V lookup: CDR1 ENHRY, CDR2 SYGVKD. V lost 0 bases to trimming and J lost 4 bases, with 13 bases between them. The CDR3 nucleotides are TGTGCCATCAGTGAGTCGGACAGATCCGGATACAATGAGCAGTTCTTC. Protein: CAISESDRSGYNEQFF.

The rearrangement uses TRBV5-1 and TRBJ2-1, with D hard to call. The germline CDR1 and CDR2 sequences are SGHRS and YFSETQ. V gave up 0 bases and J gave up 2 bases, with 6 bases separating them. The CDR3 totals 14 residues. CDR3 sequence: CASSLGTPYNEQFF. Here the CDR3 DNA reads TGCGCCAGCAGCTTGGGGACCCCCTACAATGAGCAGTTCTTC.

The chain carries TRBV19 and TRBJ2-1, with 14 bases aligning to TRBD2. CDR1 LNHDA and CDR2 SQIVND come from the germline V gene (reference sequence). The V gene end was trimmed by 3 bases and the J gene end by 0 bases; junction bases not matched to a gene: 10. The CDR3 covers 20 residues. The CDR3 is CASSISGLAGGSGSYNEQFF. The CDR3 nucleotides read TGTGCCAGTAGTATCTCCGGACTAGCGGGAGGTTCGGGCTCCTACAATGAGCAGTTCTTC. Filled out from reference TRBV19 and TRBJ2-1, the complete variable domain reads DGGITQSPKYLFRKEGQNVTLSCEQNLNHDAMYWYRQDPGQGLRLIYYSQIVNDFQKGDIAEGYSVSREKKESFPLTVTSAQKNPTAFYLCASSISGLAGGSGSYNEQFFGPGTRLTVL.

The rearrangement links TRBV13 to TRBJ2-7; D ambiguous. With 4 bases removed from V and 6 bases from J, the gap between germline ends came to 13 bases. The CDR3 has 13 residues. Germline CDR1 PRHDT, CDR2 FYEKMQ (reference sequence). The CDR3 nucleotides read TGTGCCAGCAGCTCCCCCCTCTCGTCCGAGCAGTACTTC. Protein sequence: CASSSPLSSEQYF.

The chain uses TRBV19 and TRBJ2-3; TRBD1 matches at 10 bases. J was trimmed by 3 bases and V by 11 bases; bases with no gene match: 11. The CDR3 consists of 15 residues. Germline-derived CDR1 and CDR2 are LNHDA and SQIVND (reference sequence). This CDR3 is CACTLTGGWTDTQYF. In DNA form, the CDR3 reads TGTGCCTGTACCTTGACAGGGGGCTGGACAGATACGCAGTATTTT. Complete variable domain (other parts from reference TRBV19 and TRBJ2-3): DGGITQSPKYLFRKEGQNVTLSCEQNLNHDAMYWYRQDPGQGLRLIYYSQIVNDFQKGDIAEGYSVSREKKESFPLTVTSAQKNPTAFYLCACTLTGGWTDTQYFGPGTRLTVL.

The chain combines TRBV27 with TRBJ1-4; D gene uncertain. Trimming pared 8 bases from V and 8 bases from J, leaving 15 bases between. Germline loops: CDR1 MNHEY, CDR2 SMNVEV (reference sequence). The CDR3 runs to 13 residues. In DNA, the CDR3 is TGTGCCAGCTGCATGGTTATCGGAGAAAAACTGTTTTTT. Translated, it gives CASCMVIGEKLFF.

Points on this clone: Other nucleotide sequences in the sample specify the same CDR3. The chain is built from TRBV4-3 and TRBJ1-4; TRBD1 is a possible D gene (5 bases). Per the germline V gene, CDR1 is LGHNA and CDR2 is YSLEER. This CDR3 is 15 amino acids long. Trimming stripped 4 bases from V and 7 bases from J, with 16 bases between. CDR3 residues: CASSPSRGLGEKLFF. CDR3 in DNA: TGCGCCAGCAGCCCCTCACGGGGCTTGGGTGAAAAACTGTTTTTT.

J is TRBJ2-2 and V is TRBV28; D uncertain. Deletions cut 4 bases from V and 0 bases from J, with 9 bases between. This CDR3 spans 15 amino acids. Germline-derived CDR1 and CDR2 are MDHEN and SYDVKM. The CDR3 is CASSSGPSNTGELFF. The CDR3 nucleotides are TGTGCCAGCAGTTCTGGGCCCTCGAACACCGGGGAGCTGTTTTTT.

The CDR3: CASSFTTNEQFF. The CDR3 DNA sequence: TGTGCCAGCAGCTTTACAACTAATGAGCAGTTCTTC. The V gene is TRBV7-9, the J gene TRBJ2-1; D not resolved. CDR3 length: 12 residues. The V gene lost 3 bases and the J gene lost 7 bases, with 7 bases spanning the gap. Germline lookup yields CDR1 SEHNR and CDR2 FQNEAQ (reference sequence).

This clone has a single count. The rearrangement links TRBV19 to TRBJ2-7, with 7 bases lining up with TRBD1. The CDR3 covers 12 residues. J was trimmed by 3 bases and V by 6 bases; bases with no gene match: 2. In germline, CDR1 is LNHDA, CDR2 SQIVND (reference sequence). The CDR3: CASRGQLYEQYF. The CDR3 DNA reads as TGTGCCAGTAGGGGACAGCTCTACGAGCAGTACTTC.

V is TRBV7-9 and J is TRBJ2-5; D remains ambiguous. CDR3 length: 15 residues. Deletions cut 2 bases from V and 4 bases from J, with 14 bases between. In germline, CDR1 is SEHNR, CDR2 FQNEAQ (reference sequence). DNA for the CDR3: TGTGCCAGCAGCTTACCGGCTACAAAGTCAGAGACCCAGTACTTC. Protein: CASSLPATKSETQYF.

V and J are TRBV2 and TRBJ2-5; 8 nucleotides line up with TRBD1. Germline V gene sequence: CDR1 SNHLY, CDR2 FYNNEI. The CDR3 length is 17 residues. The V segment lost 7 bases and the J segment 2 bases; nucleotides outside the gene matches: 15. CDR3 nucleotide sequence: TGTGCCAGCAAGGGCACAGGGGGGTGGTGGGGTCAAGAGACCCAGTACTTC. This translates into CASKGTGGWWGQETQYF. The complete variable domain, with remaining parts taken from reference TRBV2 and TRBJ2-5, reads EPEVTQTPSHQVTQMGQEVILRCVPISNHLYFYWYRQILGQKVEFLVSFYNNEISEKSEIFDDQFSVERPDGSNFTLKIRSTKLEDSAMYFCASKGTGGWWGQETQYFGPGTRLLVL.

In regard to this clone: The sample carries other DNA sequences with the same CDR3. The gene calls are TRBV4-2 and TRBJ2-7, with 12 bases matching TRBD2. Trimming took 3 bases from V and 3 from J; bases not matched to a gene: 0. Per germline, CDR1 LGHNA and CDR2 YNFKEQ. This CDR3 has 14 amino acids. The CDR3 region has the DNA TGTGCCAGCAGCCAGACTAGCGGGAGCTACGAGCAGTACTTC. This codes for CASSQTSGSYEQYF.

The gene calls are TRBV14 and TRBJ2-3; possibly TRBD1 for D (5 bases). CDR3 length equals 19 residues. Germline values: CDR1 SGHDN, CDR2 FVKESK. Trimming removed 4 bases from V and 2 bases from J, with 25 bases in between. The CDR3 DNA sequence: TGTGCCAGCAGCCCTCCTGGAGACAGACGAATCTTCTACACAGATACGCAGTATTTT. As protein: CASSPPGDRRIFYTDTQYF.

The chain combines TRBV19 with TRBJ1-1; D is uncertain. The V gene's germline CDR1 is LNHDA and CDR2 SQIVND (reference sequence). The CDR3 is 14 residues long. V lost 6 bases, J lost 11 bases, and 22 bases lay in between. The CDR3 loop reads CASSEYGRPTAAFF. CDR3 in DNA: TGTGCCAGTAGCGAATATGGCAGGCCCACGGCGGCTTTCTTT.

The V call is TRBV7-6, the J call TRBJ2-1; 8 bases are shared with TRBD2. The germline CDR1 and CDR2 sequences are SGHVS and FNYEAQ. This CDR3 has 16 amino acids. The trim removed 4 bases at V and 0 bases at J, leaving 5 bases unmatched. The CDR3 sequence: CASSSLTSASYNEQFF. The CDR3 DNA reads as TGTGCCAGCAGCTCCCTGACTAGCGCCTCCTACAATGAGCAGTTCTTC.